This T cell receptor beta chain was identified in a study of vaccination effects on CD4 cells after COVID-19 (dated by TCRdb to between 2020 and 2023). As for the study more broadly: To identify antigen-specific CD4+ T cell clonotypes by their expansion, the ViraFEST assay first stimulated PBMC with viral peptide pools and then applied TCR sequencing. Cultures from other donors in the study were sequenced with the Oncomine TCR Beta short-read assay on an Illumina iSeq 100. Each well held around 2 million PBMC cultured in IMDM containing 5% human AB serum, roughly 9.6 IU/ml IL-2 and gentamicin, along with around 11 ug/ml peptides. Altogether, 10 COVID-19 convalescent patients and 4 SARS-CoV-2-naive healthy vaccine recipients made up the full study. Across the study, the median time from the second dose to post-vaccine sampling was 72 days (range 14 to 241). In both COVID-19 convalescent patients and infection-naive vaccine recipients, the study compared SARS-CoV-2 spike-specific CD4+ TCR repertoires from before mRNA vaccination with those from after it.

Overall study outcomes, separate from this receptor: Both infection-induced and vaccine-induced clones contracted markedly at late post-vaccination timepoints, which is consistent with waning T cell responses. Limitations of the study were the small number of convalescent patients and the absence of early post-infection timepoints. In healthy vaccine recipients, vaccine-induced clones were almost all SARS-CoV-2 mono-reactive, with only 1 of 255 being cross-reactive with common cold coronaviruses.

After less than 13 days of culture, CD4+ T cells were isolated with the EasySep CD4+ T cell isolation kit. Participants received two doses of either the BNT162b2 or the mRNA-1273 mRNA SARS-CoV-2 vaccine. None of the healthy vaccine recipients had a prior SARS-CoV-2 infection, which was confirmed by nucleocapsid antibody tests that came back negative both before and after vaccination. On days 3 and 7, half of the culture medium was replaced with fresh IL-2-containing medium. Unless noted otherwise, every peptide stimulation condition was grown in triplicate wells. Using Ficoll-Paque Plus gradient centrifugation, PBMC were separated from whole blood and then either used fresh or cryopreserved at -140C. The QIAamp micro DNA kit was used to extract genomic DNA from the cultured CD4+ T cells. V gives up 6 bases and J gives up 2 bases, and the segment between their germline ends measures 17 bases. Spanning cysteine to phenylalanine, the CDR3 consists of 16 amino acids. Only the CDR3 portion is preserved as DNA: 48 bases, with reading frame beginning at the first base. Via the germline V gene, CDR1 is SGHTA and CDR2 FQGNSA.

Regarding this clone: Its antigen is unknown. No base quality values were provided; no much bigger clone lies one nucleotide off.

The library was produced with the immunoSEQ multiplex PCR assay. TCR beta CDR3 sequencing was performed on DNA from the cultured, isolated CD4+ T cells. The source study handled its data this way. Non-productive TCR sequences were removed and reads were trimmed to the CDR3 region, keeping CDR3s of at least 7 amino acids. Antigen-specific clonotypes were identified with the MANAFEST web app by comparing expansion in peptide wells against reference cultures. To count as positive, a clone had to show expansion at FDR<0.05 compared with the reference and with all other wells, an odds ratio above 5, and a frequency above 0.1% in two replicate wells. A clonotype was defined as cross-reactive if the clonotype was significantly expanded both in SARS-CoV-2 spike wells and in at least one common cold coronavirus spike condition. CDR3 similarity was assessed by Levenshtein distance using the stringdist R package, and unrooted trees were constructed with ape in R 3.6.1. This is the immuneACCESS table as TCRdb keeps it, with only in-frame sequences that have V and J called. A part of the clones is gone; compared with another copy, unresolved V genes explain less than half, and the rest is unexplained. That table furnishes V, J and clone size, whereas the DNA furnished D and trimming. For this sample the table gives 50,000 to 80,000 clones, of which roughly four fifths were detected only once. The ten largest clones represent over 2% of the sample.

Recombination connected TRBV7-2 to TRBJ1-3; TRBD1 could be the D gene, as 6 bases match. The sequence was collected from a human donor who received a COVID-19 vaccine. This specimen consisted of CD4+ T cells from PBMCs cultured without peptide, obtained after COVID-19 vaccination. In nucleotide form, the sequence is TGTGCCAGCAGTTCGAGAGGGGGGTTGACTGGAAACACCATATATTTT. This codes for CASSSRGGLTGNTIYF.